This T cell receptor beta chain was identified during a study of CD8 T cells in ankylosing spondylitis. Findings and limits, study-wide: There was reportedly significant enrichment of clones that were disease-linked in matched ankylosing spondylitis synovial fluid. Several of the motif variants were reported before in synovial fluid and blood from reactive arthritis. Clones that were linked to disease were CD8+ and were relatively rare in peripheral blood. Ankylosing spondylitis blood seemed to carry a telltale TCR beta motif made of fewer than ten highly homologous variants.

The germline gives CDR1 KGHDR, CDR2 SFDVKD. The CDR3 sequence is 14 residues long. Trimming left V 4 bases short and J 6 bases short, with 12 bases between. 5'-RACE, quantitative and with molecular barcodes, yielded the TCR beta libraries. TCRdb reanalysed the 5' RACE reads using MiXCR and keeps one entry per CDR3 protein. Of over 450,000 distinct CDR3 sequences listed, roughly 13% were seen once; the top ten hold 6.8%. This clonotype was seen more than once but under ten times. Antigen specificity is unknown. The chain combines TRBV24-1 with TRBJ2-1; D not resolved. Sequenced input: blood, either unsorted or a sorted T cell fraction (not recorded which). This TCR derives from a male donor with ankylosing spondylitis. The CDR3 is CATSEGPLVNEQFF. The CDR3 DNA follows: TGTGCCACCAGTGAAGGGCCCCTAGTCAATGAGCAGTTCTTC.